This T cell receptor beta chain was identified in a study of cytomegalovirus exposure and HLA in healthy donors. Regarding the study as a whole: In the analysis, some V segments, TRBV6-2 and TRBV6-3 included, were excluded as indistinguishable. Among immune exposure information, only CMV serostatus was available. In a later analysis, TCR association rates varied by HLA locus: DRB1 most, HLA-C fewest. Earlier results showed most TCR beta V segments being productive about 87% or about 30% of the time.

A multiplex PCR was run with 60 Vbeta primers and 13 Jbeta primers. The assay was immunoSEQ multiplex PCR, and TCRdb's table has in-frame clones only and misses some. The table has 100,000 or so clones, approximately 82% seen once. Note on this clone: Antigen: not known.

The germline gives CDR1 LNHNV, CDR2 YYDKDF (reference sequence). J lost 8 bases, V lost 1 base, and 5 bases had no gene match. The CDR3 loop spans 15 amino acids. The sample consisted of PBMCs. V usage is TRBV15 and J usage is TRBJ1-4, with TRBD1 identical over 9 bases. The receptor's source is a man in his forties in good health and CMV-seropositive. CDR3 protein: CATSRGTGAWEKLFF. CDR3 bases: TGTGCCACCAGCAGAGGGACAGGGGCTTGGGAAAAACTGTTTTTT. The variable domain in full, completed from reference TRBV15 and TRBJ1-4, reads DAMVIQNPRYQVTQFGKPVTLSCSQTLNHNVMYWYQQKSSQAPKLLFHYYDKDFNNEADTPDNFQSRRPNTSFCFLDIRSPGLGDTAMYLCATSRGTGAWEKLFFGSGTQLSVL.